This record concerns one T cell receptor (beta chain) sequence. The target antigen is unknown. Some clones are missing from TCRdb's copy, which holds only in-frame ones; the method was immunoSEQ multiplex PCR. The sample has about 90,000 clones, 75% to 90% seen once. All patients experienced relapse after autologous stem cell transplantation, and brentuximab vedotin exposure was variable. The data derive from a study of PD-1 blockade in classical Hodgkin lymphoma. Study-level results: A significant rise in TCR diversity by C4D1 was seen for CD4+ but not CD8+ cells. Healthy donors were reported to have higher baseline TCR diversity than newly diagnosed patients. Anyone who began nivolumab under 1 year after ASCT was excluded.

V was trimmed by 3 bases and J by 0 bases, leaving 6 bases between them. The CDR3 runs 14 residues. Looked up from germline, CDR1 is MDHEN and CDR2 is SYDVKM. This clonotype was sampled from a human donor with classical Hodgkin lymphoma. Sequencing used peripheral blood mononuclear cells (PBMCs), obtained before the second cycle of nivolumab. The chain has TRBV28 and TRBJ1-3; D ambiguous. The CDR3 reads CASSFDSSGNTIYF. The CDR3, as DNA: TGTGCCAGCAGTTTCGATAGCTCTGGAAACACCATATATTTT.